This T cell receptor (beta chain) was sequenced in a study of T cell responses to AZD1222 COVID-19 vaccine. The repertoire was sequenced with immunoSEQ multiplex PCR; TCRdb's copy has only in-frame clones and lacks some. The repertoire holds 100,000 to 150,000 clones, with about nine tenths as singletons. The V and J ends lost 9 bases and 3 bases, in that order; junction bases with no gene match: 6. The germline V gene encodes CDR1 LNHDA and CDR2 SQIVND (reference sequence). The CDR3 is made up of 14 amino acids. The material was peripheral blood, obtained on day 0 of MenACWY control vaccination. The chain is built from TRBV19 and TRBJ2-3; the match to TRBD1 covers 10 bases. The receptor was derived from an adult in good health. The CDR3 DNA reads TGTGCCAGCGAACCGGGACAGGGGACAGATACGCAGTATTTT. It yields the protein CASEPGQGTDTQYF.